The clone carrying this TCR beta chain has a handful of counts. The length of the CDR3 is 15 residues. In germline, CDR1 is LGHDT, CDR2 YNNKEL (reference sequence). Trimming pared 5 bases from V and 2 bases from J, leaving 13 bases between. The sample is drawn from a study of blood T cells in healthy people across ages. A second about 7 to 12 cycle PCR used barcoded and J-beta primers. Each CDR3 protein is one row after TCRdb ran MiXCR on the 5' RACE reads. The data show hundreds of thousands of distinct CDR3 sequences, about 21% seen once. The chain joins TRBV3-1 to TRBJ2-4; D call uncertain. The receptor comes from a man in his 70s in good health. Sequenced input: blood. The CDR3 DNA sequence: TGTGCCAGCAGCTTAGGAAGGGTAACCAAAAACATTCAGTACTTC. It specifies CASSLGRVTKNIQYF.